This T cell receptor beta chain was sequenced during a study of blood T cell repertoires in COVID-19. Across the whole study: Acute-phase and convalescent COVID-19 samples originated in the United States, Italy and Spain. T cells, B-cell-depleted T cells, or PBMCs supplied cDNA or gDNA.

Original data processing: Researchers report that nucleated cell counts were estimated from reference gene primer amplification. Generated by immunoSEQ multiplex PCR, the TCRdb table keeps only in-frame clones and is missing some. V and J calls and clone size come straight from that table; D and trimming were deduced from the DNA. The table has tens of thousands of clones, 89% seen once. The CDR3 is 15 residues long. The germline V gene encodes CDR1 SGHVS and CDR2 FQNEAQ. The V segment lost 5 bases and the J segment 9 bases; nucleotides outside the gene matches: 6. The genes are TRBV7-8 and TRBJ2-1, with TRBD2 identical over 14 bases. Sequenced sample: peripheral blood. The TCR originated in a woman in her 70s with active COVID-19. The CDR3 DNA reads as TGTGCCAGCAGCGGGGGACTAGCGGGGGTGGTTGAGCAGTTCTTC. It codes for CASSGGLAGVVEQFF.